The rows below give T cell receptor beta chains drawn from one sample of a study of Graves' ophthalmopathy and Graves' hyperthyroidism. From the multiplex PCR reads, TCRdb called clonotypes with MiXCR, one entry per CDR3 protein. The sample lists roughly 400,000 distinct CDR3 sequences, about 17% occurring once. Sequences were obtained from peripheral blood. These receptors were obtained from a woman under 30 with Graves' ophthalmopathy. Each CDR3 is given with its conserved first and last residue.

j_call v_call cdr3_aa
TRBJ1-5 TRBV6-9 CASSQMGTGGLVNQPQHF
TRBJ1-1 TRBV6-1 CASSPPGGHTEAFF
TRBJ1-3 TRBV6-1 CASSRAGASGNTIYF
TRBJ2-7 TRBV10-3 CASQPGQGAIYEQYF
TRBJ1-2 TRBV12-3/TRBV12-4 CASSLGGLGSYTF
TRBJ1-2 TRBV6-1 CASKRGRDGYTF
TRBJ2-4 TRBV11-2 CASSFPSGREKGSAKNIQYF
TRBJ2-3 TRBV6-2/TRBV6-3 CASSSKTAGLAGESTDTQYF
TRBJ1-1 TRBV5-5 CASSFTAGVVPEAFF
TRBJ1-1 TRBV28 CASSKAGTENTEAFF
TRBJ2-7 TRBV28 CASSFIRQHYEQYF
TRBJ1-2 TRBV27 CASSMRGSYGYTF
TRBJ1-1 TRBV12-3/TRBV12-4 CASSFHVSPEAFF
TRBJ1-1 TRBV6-2/TRBV6-3 CASRPPGQGSEAFF
TRBJ2-5 TRBV6-5 CASSYRGRAVGDQYF
TRBJ1-1 TRBV7-9 CASSLETGETEAFF
TRBJ1-2 TRBV6-2/TRBV6-3 CASSRSDIYGYTF
TRBJ2-2 TRBV19 CASQGADTGELFF
TRBJ2-5 TRBV6-1 CASSSQGWETQYF
TRBJ2-7 TRBV30 CAWSVTGKDKGIWQYF
TRBJ2-5 TRBV12-3/TRBV12-4 CASSLAVVAGGQETQYF
TRBJ2-7 TRBV28 CASSLQAHEQYF
TRBJ2-5 TRBV29-1 CSVEEGQSQETQYF
TRBJ1-5 TRBV19 CASSIGGANQPQHF
TRBJ2-4 TRBV7-9 CASSAEGFLAKNIQYF
TRBJ1-1 TRBV6-1 CASSGASGLGAFF
TRBJ2-2 TRBV15 CATSSLLTGQGTTGELFF
TRBJ1-2 TRBV12-3/TRBV12-4 CASTDRAHYGYTF
TRBJ2-7 TRBV20-1 CSARIRRGGPYEQYF
TRBJ2-2 TRBV6-2/TRBV6-3 CASSYGSGHTGELFF
TRBJ2-3 TRBV30 CAWSSGLTDTQYF
TRBJ2-4 TRBV12-3/TRBV12-4 CASSSGSGRGVLNIQYF
TRBJ1-1 TRBV7-6 CASSLAGQGWGNTEAFF
TRBJ1-6 TRBV6-1 CASSDRGDNSPLHF
TRBJ1-5 TRBV30 CAWSSGQGRVGNQPQHF
TRBJ1-5 TRBV19 CASSVLQERGNQPQHF
TRBJ2-7 TRBV6-5 CASSYILADKPYEQYF
TRBJ1-6 TRBV27 CASSPDRARSPLHF
TRBJ1-1 TRBV28 CASRSGSVNTEAFF
TRBJ2-5 TRBV6-2/TRBV6-3 CASSLVRRETQYF
TRBJ2-2 TRBV7-8 CASSPIRRAGTGELFF
TRBJ2-4 TRBV5-1 CASSTELAAKNIQYF
TRBJ2-4 TRBV6-2/TRBV6-3 CASSLTGGNIQYF
TRBJ1-1 TRBV19 CASTPGRMNTEAFF
TRBJ1-3 TRBV12-3/TRBV12-4 CASNDLDRGSGNTIYF
TRBJ2-5 TRBV7-8 CASSLAYRTGIETQYF
TRBJ2-7 TRBV6-2/TRBV6-3 CASREPGQGFLEQYF
TRBJ2-1 TRBV28 CASSLGHPAGEQFF
TRBJ1-1 TRBV4-3 CASSQELYRAATEAFF
TRBJ1-2 TRBV6-2/TRBV6-3 CASSEFGGADYGYTF
TRBJ2-5 TRBV7-2 CASRGTIGRAATQYF
TRBJ1-6 TRBV20-1 CSAGPGEWNSPLHF
TRBJ2-5 TRBV6-7 CASRCRDSGQETQYF